This is a list of T cell receptor beta chains from one sample in a study of OX40 agonist ivuxolimab in advanced cancers. Only in-frame clones appear in the TCRdb table, and some are missing; sequencing was by immunoSEQ multiplex PCR. The repertoire holds 53,000 or so clones, with over 80% as singletons. Here the sequenced sample was CD4+ or CD8+ T cells sorted from blood, taken in a trial of the OX40 agonist ivuxolimab. The receptors were sampled from an adult with an advanced solid tumor such as melanoma, head and neck, liver or kidney cancer. The CDR3 runs from the conserved cysteine through the conserved F or W. The order of the fields is clone size, J gene, D gene, V gene, CDR3 protein, CDR3 DNA. D genes are given only for firm matches. The size of a clone is reported for some rows only, either as once, few or many, or as a class for expanded clones.

few TRBJ2-7 TRBD1 TRBV6-1 CASRTTTGIYEQYF TGTGCCAGCAGGACGACGACAGGGATCTACGAGCAGTACTTC
once TRBJ1-1 TRBD1 TRBV19 CASSIESGQMNTEAFF TGTGCCAGTAGTATAGAGTCGGGACAGATGAACACTGAAGCTTTCTTT
- TRBJ2-2 TRBD2 TRBV7-2 CASSYGLAGGSGELFF TGTGCCAGCAGCTATGGACTAGCGGGTGGTTCTGGGGAGCTGTTTTTT
- TRBJ2-2 - TRBV7-6 CASSFQGTSTAGELFF TGTGCCAGCAGCTTTCAGGGGACCTCGACGGCCGGGGAGCTGTTTTTT
- TRBJ2-2 - TRBV11-2 CASSLRVSEDTGELFF TGTGCCAGCAGCCTCAGGGTATCCGAGGACACCGGGGAGCTGTTTTTT
few TRBJ1-1 - TRBV10-1 CASSDPGAGNTEAFF TGCGCCAGCAGTGACCCAGGGGCCGGGAACACTGAAGCTTTCTTT
once TRBJ1-2 TRBD1 TRBV5-1 CASSLNRGPSSGGYTF TGCGCCAGCAGCTTGAACAGGGGGCCGTCGAGTGGCGGCTACACCTTC
few TRBJ2-1 - TRBV19 CASSIQDYNEQFF TGTGCCAGTAGTATTCAGGACTACAATGAGCAGTTCTTC
- TRBJ1-2 - TRBV19 CASSKQERYGYTF TGTGCCAGTAGCAAGCAGGAAAGATATGGCTACACCTTC
- TRBJ1-2 - TRBV28 CASSLVGQYGYTF TGTGCCAGCAGTTTGGTGGGTCAATATGGCTACACCTTC
- TRBJ2-7 - TRBV2 CASSGYYEQYF TGTGCCAGCAGTGGATATTACGAGCAGTACTTC
- TRBJ1-3 - TRBV28 CASSPPEFSGNTIYF TGTGCCAGCAGTCCCCCGGAGTTCTCCGGAAACACCATATATTTT
- TRBJ2-3 TRBD2 TRBV19 CASSSSSGGGSTDTQYF TGTGCCAGTAGTTCCTCGAGCGGCGGGGGTAGCACAGATACGCAGTATTTT
- TRBJ2-7 TRBD2 TRBV6-5 CASSYGGGAYEQYF TGTGCCAGCAGTTATGGCGGGGGGGCCTACGAGCAGTACTTC
- TRBJ2-2 - TRBV5-1 CASSLETPNTGELFF TGCGCCAGCAGCTTAGAGACACCAAACACCGGGGAGCTGTTTTTT
once TRBJ2-1 TRBD1 TRBV6-6 CASRQTGGNEQFF TGTGCCAGCAGACAAACAGGGGGGAATGAGCAGTTCTTC
- TRBJ2-1 - TRBV6-5 CASSYRLGVANEQFF TGTGCCAGCAGTTACCGACTAGGTGTCGCCAATGAGCAGTTCTTC
- TRBJ1-5 - TRBV6-5 CASSYSPAGRHF TGTGCCAGCAGTTACTCCCCAGCCGGGAGGCATTTT
- TRBJ2-3 - TRBV2 CASNLGVTDTQYF TGTGCCAGCAATCTAGGGGTCACAGATACGCAGTATTTT
- TRBJ1-2 - TRBV30 CAWSSGGGANYGYTF TGTGCCTGGAGCTCAGGCGGGGGAGCTAACTATGGCTACACCTTC
- TRBJ1-1 - TRBV6-5 CASSSPTTTEAFF TGTGCCAGCAGTTCCCCGACAACAACTGAAGCTTTCTTT
once TRBJ2-1 TRBD2 TRBV29-1 CSVGTSGYNEQFF TGCAGCGTTGGGACTAGCGGCTACAATGAGCAGTTCTTC
- TRBJ2-1 - TRBV28 CASSPMEGTRPNEQFF TGTGCCAGCAGTCCAATGGAGGGGACCCGCCCCAATGAGCAGTTCTTC
- TRBJ2-5 - TRBV5-1 CASSLGSQETQYF TGCGCCAGCAGCTTGGGTAGTCAAGAGACCCAGTACTTC
- TRBJ2-1 - TRBV7-9 CASSRETGLEQFF TGTGCCAGCAGCCGAGAGACGGGGCTAGAGCAGTTCTTC